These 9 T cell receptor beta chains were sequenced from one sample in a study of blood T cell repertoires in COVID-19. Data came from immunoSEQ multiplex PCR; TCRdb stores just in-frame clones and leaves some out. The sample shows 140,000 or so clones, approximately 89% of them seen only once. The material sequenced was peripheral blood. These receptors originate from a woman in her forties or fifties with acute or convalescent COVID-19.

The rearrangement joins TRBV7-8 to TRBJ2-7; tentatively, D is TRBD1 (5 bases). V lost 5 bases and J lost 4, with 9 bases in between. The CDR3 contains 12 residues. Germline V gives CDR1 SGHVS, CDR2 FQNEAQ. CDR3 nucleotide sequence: TGTGCCAGCAGCGCCAGGGTGTACGAGCAGTACTTC. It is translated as CASSARVYEQYF.

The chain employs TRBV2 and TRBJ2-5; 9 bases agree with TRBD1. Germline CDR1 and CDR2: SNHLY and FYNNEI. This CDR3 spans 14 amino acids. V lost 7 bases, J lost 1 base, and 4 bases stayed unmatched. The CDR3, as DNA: TGTGCCAGCATTAGGGACAGGGTCCAAGAGACCCAGTACTTC. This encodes CASIRDRVQETQYF.

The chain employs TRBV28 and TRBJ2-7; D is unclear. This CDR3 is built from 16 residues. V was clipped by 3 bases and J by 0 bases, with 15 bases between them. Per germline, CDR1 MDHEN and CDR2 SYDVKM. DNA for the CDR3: TGTGCCAGCAGTTTTCCCTCTGCGTTGAGCTCCTACGAGCAGTACTTC. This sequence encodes CASSFPSALSSYEQYF. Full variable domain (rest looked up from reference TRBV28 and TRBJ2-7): DVKVTQSSRYLVKRTGEKVFLECVQDMDHENMFWYRQDPGLGLRLIYFSYDVKMKEKGDIPEGYSVSREKKERFSLILESASTNQTSMYLCASSFPSALSSYEQYFGPGTRLTVT.

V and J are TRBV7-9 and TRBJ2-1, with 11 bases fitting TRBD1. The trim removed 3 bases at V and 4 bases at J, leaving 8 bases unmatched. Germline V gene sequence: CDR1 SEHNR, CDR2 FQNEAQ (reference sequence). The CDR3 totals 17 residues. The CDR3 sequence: CASSLTLGQGAYNEQFF. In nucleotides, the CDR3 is TGTGCCAGCAGCTTGACCCTTGGACAGGGGGCGTACAATGAGCAGTTCTTC.

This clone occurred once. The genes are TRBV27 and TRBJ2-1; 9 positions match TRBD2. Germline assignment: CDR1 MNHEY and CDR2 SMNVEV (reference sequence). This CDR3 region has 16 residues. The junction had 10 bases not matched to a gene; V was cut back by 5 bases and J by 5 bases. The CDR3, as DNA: TGTGCCAGCAGTCCCCGTGGGTCTAGCGGGGACAATGAGCAGTTCTTC. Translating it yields CASSPRGSSGDNEQFF.

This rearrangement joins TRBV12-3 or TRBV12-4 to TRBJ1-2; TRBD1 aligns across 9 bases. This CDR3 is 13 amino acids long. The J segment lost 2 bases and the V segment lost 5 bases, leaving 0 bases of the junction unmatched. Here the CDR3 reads CASSTGGNYGYTF. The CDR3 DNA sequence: TGTGCCAGCAGTACAGGGGGCAACTATGGCTACACCTTC.

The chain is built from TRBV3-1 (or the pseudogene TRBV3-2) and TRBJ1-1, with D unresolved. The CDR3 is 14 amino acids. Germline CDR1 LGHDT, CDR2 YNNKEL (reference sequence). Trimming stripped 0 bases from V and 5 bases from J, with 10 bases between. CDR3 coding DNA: TGTGCCAGCAGCCAAGATCCCGTAGAGACTGAAGCTTTCTTT. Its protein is CASSQDPVETEAFF.

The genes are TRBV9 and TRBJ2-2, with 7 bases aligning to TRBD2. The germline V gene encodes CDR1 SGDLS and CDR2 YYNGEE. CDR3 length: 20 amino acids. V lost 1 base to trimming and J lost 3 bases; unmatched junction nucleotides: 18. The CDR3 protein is CASSVPPKGSGTLDTGELFF. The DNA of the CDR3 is TGTGCCAGCAGCGTACCGCCCAAGGGGAGCGGGACTTTGGACACCGGGGAGCTGTTTTTT.

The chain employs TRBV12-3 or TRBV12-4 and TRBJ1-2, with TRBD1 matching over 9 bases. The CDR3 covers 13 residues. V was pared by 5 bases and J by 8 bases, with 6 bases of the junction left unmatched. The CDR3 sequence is CASSTGTGRGYTF. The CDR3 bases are TGTGCCAGCAGTACCGGGACAGGGCGCGGCTACACCTTC.